The 24 T cell receptor beta chains below all came from one sample that was sequenced in a study of blood T cell repertoires in COVID-19. Some clones are missing from TCRdb's copy, which holds only in-frame ones; the method was immunoSEQ multiplex PCR. The data hold 150,000 to 200,000 clones, with 65% to 85% observed a single time. The sequenced sample consisted of peripheral blood. The receptor set was obtained from a man aged 60 to 69 with active or convalescent COVID-19.

The rearrangement links TRBV5-1 to TRBJ1-1; D uncertain. The CDR3 spans 17 residues. Trimming pared 0 bases from V and 5 bases from J, leaving 20 bases between. Germline CDR1 is SGHRS and CDR2 is YFSETQ. The CDR3 protein is CASSLGLLGNRGTEAFF. The CDR3, as DNA: TGCGCCAGCAGCTTGGGACTTCTGGGCAACCGCGGGACTGAAGCTTTCTTT.

The chain combines TRBV5-1 with TRBJ2-5, with D perhaps TRBD1 (5 bases). This CDR3 contains 16 residues. V lost 0 bases, J lost 7 bases, and 19 bases lay in between. Per germline, CDR1 SGHRS and CDR2 YFSETQ. The CDR3 reads CASSLALGQVYGTQYF. The CDR3 DNA sequence: TGCGCCAGCAGCTTGGCTTTGGGGCAGGTCTATGGGACCCAGTACTTC.

The chain recombines TRBV10-2 with TRBJ1-2; D might be TRBD1 (6 bases). CDR1 and CDR2 (germline): WSHSY, SAAADI. V shed 4 bases and J shed 8 bases, with 8 bases lying between them. This CDR3 contains 11 residues. CDR3 residues: CASSGRGGYTF. In nucleotides, the CDR3 is TGCGCCAGCAGTGGAAGGGGGGGCTACACCTTC.

The chain has TRBV5-1 and TRBJ1-5; D remains ambiguous. This CDR3 has 15 residues. Between the trimmed V and J ends, which lost 1 base and 3 bases, there was a span of 11 bases. Germline CDR1 reads SGHRS; CDR2 reads YFSETQ. The DNA of the CDR3 is TGCGCCAGCAGCTTGACAGCCGGATCCAATCAGCCCCAGCATTTT. Its translation: CASSLTAGSNQPQHF.

The chain links TRBV19 to TRBJ2-1, with TRBD2 matching over 10 bases. The CDR3 consists of 17 residues. The V segment lost 6 bases and the J segment 0 bases; nucleotides outside the gene matches: 8. Germline V gives CDR1 LNHDA, CDR2 SQIVND (reference sequence). DNA of the CDR3: TGTGCCAGTAGCAAGCGGGAGGGCTCTAGCTCCTACAATGAGCAGTTCTTC. Its protein is CASSKREGSSSYNEQFF.

J is TRBJ2-1 and V is TRBV5-1; 13 bases are shared with TRBD2. The CDR3 has 18 residues. Germline V CDR1 and CDR2: SGHRS, YFSETQ. The V gene end was trimmed by 6 bases and the J gene end by 0 bases; junction bases not matched to a gene: 9. The CDR3 here is CASNVGLAGLSSYNEQFF. The DNA for the CDR3 is TGCGCCAGCAATGTGGGACTAGCGGGACTTAGCTCCTACAATGAGCAGTTCTTC.

The chain joins TRBV9 to TRBJ2-1; 8 bases are a match to TRBD1. The CDR3 runs 16 residues. Germline V gene lookup returns CDR1 SGDLS and CDR2 YYNGEE. V trimming: 4 bases; J trimming: 8 bases; junction bases outside the gene matches: 14. The DNA for the CDR3 is TGTGCCAGCAGCTCTACCGGGACAGGAGGAGATTATGAGCAGTTCTTC. Translated, it gives CASSSTGTGGDYEQFF.

This rearrangement joins TRBV7-9 to TRBJ1-4; 7 bases match TRBD1. The germline V gene has CDR1 SEHNR and CDR2 FQNEAQ (reference sequence). V was clipped by 5 bases and J by 6 bases; unmatched bases: 6. CDR3 length: 14 amino acids. This chain's CDR3 is CASSQGGAYEKLFF. CDR3 nucleotide sequence: TGTGCCAGCAGCCAAGGGGGCGCGTATGAAAAACTGTTTTTT.

This rearrangement joins TRBV5-1 to TRBJ1-6; unclear D gene. Per germline, CDR1 SGHRS and CDR2 YFSETQ. The CDR3 extends over 15 amino acids. Trimming cost V 2 bases and J 8 bases, with 14 bases left between them. The CDR3 reads CASSLQTRDDSPLHF. DNA for the CDR3: TGCGCCAGCAGCTTACAGACACGGGATGATTCACCCCTCCACTTT.

The chain combines TRBV20-1 with TRBJ2-5, with TRBD2 as a possible D gene (5 bases). Germline lookup yields CDR1 DFQATT and CDR2 SNEGSKA (reference sequence). V lost 4 bases and J 2 bases, leaving 5 bases between the germline ends. The CDR3 spans 11 residues. The CDR3: CSAKRQETQYF. CDR3 nucleotide sequence: TGCAGTGCTAAGCGGCAAGAGACCCAGTACTTC.

V usage is TRBV29-1 and J usage is TRBJ2-3; 7 nucleotides line up with TRBD1. J was trimmed by 2 bases and V by 3 bases; bases with no gene match: 8. Germline V CDR1 and CDR2: SQVTM, ANQGSEA. This CDR3 has 15 residues. CDR3 amino acids: CSVEFEGQTTDTQYF. DNA of the CDR3: TGCAGCGTTGAGTTTGAGGGACAGACCACAGATACGCAGTATTTT.

This clone was seen only a few times. The rearrangement joins TRBV6-1 to TRBJ1-5; TRBD1 might be the D (6 bases). The V end was cut by 1 base, the J end by 8 bases, with 18 bases between. There are 16 residues in the CDR3. Germline-derived CDR1 and CDR2 are MNHNS and SASEGT. The CDR3 DNA sequence: TGTGCCAGCAGTGAAGGCGGGGGGCGAGGTTGGAAGCCCCAGCATTTT. Translation: CASSEGGGRGWKPQHF.

The chain links TRBV7-2 to TRBJ2-7; 11 bases are a match to TRBD1. CDR1 is SGHTA and CDR2 is FQGNSA in the germline V gene. CDR3 size: 16 residues. V gave up 3 bases and J gave up 1 base; unmatched junction bases: 5. The CDR3 sequence is CASSFAGTGGSYEQYF. The CDR3 DNA is TGTGCCAGCAGCTTCGCCGGGACAGGGGGTTCCTACGAGCAGTACTTC.

The chain uses TRBV7-2 and TRBJ2-2; D is undetermined. CDR1 and CDR2 (germline): SGHTA, FQGNSA. V was shortened by 1 base and J by 5 bases, with 5 bases between the two germline ends. There are 13 residues in the CDR3. This CDR3 is CASSLVSTGELFF. CDR3 nucleotides: TGTGCCAGCAGCTTAGTATCTACCGGGGAGCTGTTTTTT.

The rearrangement links TRBV10-3 to TRBJ2-5, with TRBD2 matching over 9 bases. Germline V gene data show CDR1 as ENHRY and CDR2 as SYGVKD. This CDR3 region has 14 residues. V was pared by 5 bases and J by 5 bases, with 6 bases of the junction left unmatched. As DNA, the CDR3 is TGTGCCATCAGTCAGGGGACTAGCCTGGAGACCCAGTACTTC. It translates to CAISQGTSLETQYF.

V and J are TRBV28 and TRBJ2-3; 11 bases match TRBD1. After removal of 2 bases from V and 1 base from J, the junction contained 2 bases not matched to a gene. Germline CDR1 and CDR2: MDHEN and SYDVKM. The CDR3 contains 16 residues. The CDR3 region is CASSLGTGGRTDTQYF. CDR3 nucleotide sequence: TGTGCCAGCAGTTTAGGGACAGGGGGACGCACAGATACGCAGTATTTT. The full variable domain, in which reference TRBV28 and TRBJ2-3 provide the parts outside the CDR3, is DVKVTQSSRYLVKRTGEKVFLECVQDMDHENMFWYRQDPGLGLRLIYFSYDVKMKEKGDIPEGYSVSREKKERFSLILESASTNQTSMYLCASSLGTGGRTDTQYFGPGTRLTVL.

The chain recombines TRBV29-1 with TRBJ2-5; possibly TRBD2 for D (6 bases). The germline V gene encodes CDR1 SQVTM and CDR2 ANQGSEA. V lost 5 bases to trimming and J lost 6 bases, with 16 bases between them. The CDR3 is 13 residues long. DNA of the CDR3: TGCAGCGTTAGCGTGCGGGGATTTCAGACCCAGTACTTC. Amino acid sequence: CSVSVRGFQTQYF.

This clone has a single count. The chain recombines TRBV19 with TRBJ2-7; 7 bases line up with TRBD1. The CDR3 runs to 15 residues. Trimming at V came to 3 bases and at J to 1 base, leaving 6 bases not matched to a gene. Germline loops: CDR1 LNHDA, CDR2 SQIVND (reference sequence). The CDR3 sequence: CASSISRQGSYEQYF. The DNA of the CDR3 is TGTGCCAGTAGTATCTCTAGACAGGGTTCCTACGAGCAGTACTTC.

The chain joins TRBV15 to TRBJ1-1; D is possibly TRBD1 (5 bases). CDR3 size: 17 residues. Germline lookup yields CDR1 LNHNV and CDR2 YYDKDF (reference sequence). The V and J ends lost 1 base and 3 bases respectively, with 18 bases between them. The chain's CDR3 is CATSRGRGSGEDTEAFF. In nucleotides, the CDR3 is TGTGCCACCAGCAGAGGGAGGGGTTCGGGAGAAGACACTGAAGCTTTCTTT.

The V call is TRBV3-1 (or the pseudogene TRBV3-2), the J call TRBJ1-2, with 9 bases identical to TRBD1. Germline V CDR1 and CDR2: LGHDT, YNNKEL (reference sequence). The CDR3 extends over 15 amino acids. Trimming cost V 6 bases and J 6 bases; bases outside gene matches: 11. CDR3 DNA sequence: TGTGCCAGCAGTCAACAGGGGGCGGTAATGAATGGCTACACCTTC. Residues: CASSQQGAVMNGYTF.

The V and J genes are TRBV6-2 or TRBV6-3 and TRBJ2-7; TRBD2 aligns across 15 bases. The CDR3 contains 18 residues. Germline-derived CDR1 and CDR2 are MNHEY and SVGEGT. V trimming: 4 bases; J trimming: 2 bases; junction bases outside the gene matches: 9. CDR3 residues: CASSSRGLAGGTAYEQYF. CDR3 sequence (DNA): TGTGCCAGCAGTTCCCGCGGACTAGCGGGGGGGACTGCCTACGAGCAGTACTTC.

The chain uses TRBV10-3 and TRBJ2-5; 7 positions match TRBD1. This CDR3 region has 15 residues. CDR1 is ENHRY, CDR2 SYGVKD, per germline. J gave up 1 base and V 0 bases, and 2 bases lay outside the gene matches. CDR3 bases: TGTGCCATCAGTGAGTCGAGGACAGGCCAAGAGACCCAGTACTTC. It is translated as CAISESRTGQETQYF.

J is TRBJ2-7 and V is TRBV7-2; D is unclear. The germline V and J ends were trimmed by 0 bases and 2 bases, with 5 bases remaining between them. Germline V lookup: CDR1 SGHTA, CDR2 FQGNSA. The CDR3 has 13 residues. The CDR3 region is CASSLAPAYEQYF. CDR3 nucleotides: TGTGCCAGCAGCTTAGCCCCGGCCTACGAGCAGTACTTC.

The chain uses TRBV5-1 and TRBJ1-1; the D gene is possibly TRBD1 (5 bases). Trimming took 1 base from V and 11 from J, leaving 15 bases between them. Per germline, CDR1 SGHRS and CDR2 YFSETQ. The CDR3 sequence is 13 residues long. The CDR3: CASSLSPTSGAFF. Here the CDR3 DNA reads TGCGCCAGCAGCTTGTCTCCTACCTCAGGGGCTTTCTTT. Looking up the rest from reference TRBV5-1 and TRBJ1-1 gives the full variable domain: KAGVTQTPRYLIKTRGQQVTLSCSPISGHRSVSWYQQTPGQGLQFLFEYFSETQRNKGNFPGRFSGRQFSNSRSEMNVSTLELGDSALYLCASSLSPTSGAFFGQGTRLTVV.